Listed below are T cell receptor beta chains from one sample, sequenced in a study of T cell repertoires in cytomegalovirus infection. These receptors have no known antigen. TCRdb called the reads again in MiXCR, with one record for every CDR3 protein. In the table there are fewer than 1,000,000 distinct CDR3 sequences, approximately 31% of which are singletons. This specimen consisted of cultured CD8+ T cells from PBMCs, obtained from culture after CMV antigen stimulation. The receptors derive from a human donor in good health (CMV status not recorded). Some clones in this sample may be carry-over from other donors' samples. Each CDR3 is given with its conserved first and last residue. The D gene is left open where the match is weak. Size tells how often a clone was seen (once, few, many) or the class of an expanded clone, and some rows leave it out.

TRBV7-9,-,TRBD1,TRBJ2-5,CASSYGQAGYF,TGTGCCAGCAGCTACGGACAGGCAGGGTACTTC
TRBV7-8,many,-,TRBJ1-5,CASSLVRRGDQPQHF,TGTGCCAGCAGCTTAGTAAGACGGGGGGATCAGCCCCAGCATTTT
TRBV12-3/TRBV12-4,-,-,TRBJ1-5,CASRAERRSNQPQHF,TGTGCCAGCAGGGCCGAAAGGAGGAGCAATCAGCCCCAGCATTTT
TRBV6-5,-,-,TRBJ2-3,CASATGHTDTQYF,TGTGCCAGCGCTACAGGGCACACAGATACGCAGTATTTT
TRBV6-1,few,TRBD1,TRBJ2-7,CASSVSLGQVGYEQYF,TGTGCCAGCAGTGTCTCCCTGGGACAGGTCGGCTACGAGCAGTACTTC
TRBV13,-,-,TRBJ1-1,CASSLSLGRGGNTEAFF,TGTGCCAGCAGCTTAAGCCTAGGGCGGGGCGGAAACACTGAAGCTTTCTTT
TRBV7-4,-,-,TRBJ2-2,CASNRASGELFF,TGTGCCAGCAACAGGGCTTCCGGGGAGCTGTTTTTT
TRBV13,few,-,TRBJ1-1,CASSTPSGGAFF,TGTGCCAGCAGCACCCCCTCCGGGGGAGCTTTCTTT
TRBV7-9,-,TRBD1,TRBJ2-7,CASSLPLTGGGYEQYF,TGTGCCAGCAGCTTACCCCTGACAGGGGGCGGTTACGAGCAGTACTTC
TRBV15,-,TRBD2,TRBJ2-1,CATSMAPGLAGGPGKNEQFF,TGTGCCACCAGCATGGCTCCGGGACTAGCGGGGGGGCCGGGAAAAAATGAGCAGTTCTTC
TRBV4-2,-,-,TRBJ2-7,CASSQIWRQGSDEQYF,TGTGCCAGCAGCCAAATTTGGCGGCAGGGGAGCGACGAGCAGTACTTC
TRBV4-1,-,-,TRBJ1-1,CASSQVQGTEAFF,TGCGCCAGCAGCCAAGTTCAGGGCACTGAAGCTTTCTTT
TRBV6-2/TRBV6-3,-,-,TRBJ1-1,CASRAGQTNTEAFF,TGTGCCAGCAGGGCTGGACAGACGAACACTGAAGCTTTCTTT
TRBV11-2,many,TRBD1,TRBJ2-1,CASSLDLTGGLGNEQFF,TGTGCCAGCAGCTTAGATTTGACAGGGGGCCTAGGCAATGAGCAGTTCTTC
TRBV7-6,many,TRBD2,TRBJ2-2,CASSYLAGNTGELFF,TGTGCCAGCAGCTATCTAGCGGGAAACACCGGGGAGCTGTTTTTT
TRBV4-1,many,TRBD1,TRBJ2-1,CASSQDQVTGAPYNEQFF,TGCGCCAGCAGCCAAGATCAAGTGACAGGGGCCCCCTACAATGAGCAGTTCTTC
TRBV7-1,few,TRBD1,TRBJ1-2,CASSQGGSPYGYTF,TGTGCCAGCAGCCAGGGGGGCAGCCCCTATGGCTACACCTTC
TRBV7-8,few,-,TRBJ1-3,CASSPHIRLRGVRGGNTIYF,TGTGCCAGCAGCCCGCACATCCGCCTACGGGGCGTGAGAGGTGGAAACACCATATATTTT
TRBV19,-,-,TRBJ1-2,CASSRMGPSYGYTF,TGTGCCAGTAGTAGGATGGGACCATCATACGGCTACACCTTC
TRBV7-3,few,-,TRBJ1-1,CASSLTIGNEAFF,TGTGCCAGCAGCTTAACGATCGGTAATGAAGCTTTCTTT
TRBV18,few,TRBD2,TRBJ2-7,CASSPEPLAGDPYEQYF,TGTGCCAGCTCACCAGAACCTCTAGCGGGGGACCCCTACGAGCAGTACTTC
TRBV7-9,-,-,TRBJ1-1,CASSLVAANTEASF,TGTGCCAGCAGCTTAGTGGCAGCAAACACTGAAGCTTCCTTT
TRBV10-3,-,-,TRBJ2-7,CAAGQYEQYF,TGTGCCGCCGGACAGTACGAGCAGTACTTC
TRBV28,few,-,TRBJ2-1,CASRAGRLEQFF,TGTGCCAGCCGGGCGGGAAGGCTGGAGCAGTTCTTC
TRBV5-5,-,TRBD1,TRBJ1-1,CASSLDTDRATEAFF,TGTGCCAGCAGCTTGGACACTGACAGGGCCACTGAAGCTTTCTTT
TRBV9,few,TRBD2,TRBJ2-3,CASSVEAGDTQYF,TGTGCCAGCAGCGTAGAAGCGGGGGATACGCAGTATTTT